Reported below is one TCR beta chain. Method: immunoSEQ multiplex PCR; TCRdb's copy keeps in-frame clones and lacks some. The sample lists under 85,000 clones, around four fifths occurring once. CDR1 is SGHRS, CDR2 YFSETQ, per germline. V was cut by 1 base and J by 8 bases, with 16 bases left in between. The CDR3 runs to 16 residues. The data derive from a study of blood T cell repertoires in COVID-19. Sample: peripheral blood. This clonotype was obtained from a man older than 75 with active or convalescent COVID-19. The chain recombines TRBV5-1 with TRBJ1-6, with D perhaps TRBD1 (6 bases). DNA for the CDR3: TGCGCCAGCAGCTTGAGAGGTCAGGGGCACGATTCACCCCTCCACTTT. Translated, it gives CASSLRGQGHDSPLHF.